The T cell receptor (beta chain) under discussion was sequenced for a study of blood T cells in healthy people across ages (dated by TCRdb to the mid-2010s). About the study as a whole: In model experiments, roughly one uniquely barcoded TCR beta cDNA molecule per two T cells was captured by template switching. Age-related changes in TCR beta repertoire diversity were measured in the study by deep sequencing normalized with unique cDNA molecular identifiers. For two donors (one aged 18 to 30 and one aged 80 or older), the study analyzed two additional independent replicas of 1 million unique cDNA reads from the same blood draw. The donors were divided into four age groups: young (average 16 years), middle-aged (about 41), aged (roughly 66) and long-lived (roughly 82). To avoid experimental bias, donors of different ages were spread randomly across the sequencing lanes.

From V the trimming removes 3 bases and from J it removes 7 bases, while the gene matches leave 17 bases of the junction unaccounted for. The CDR3 runs 17 residues from the cysteine to the phenylalanine. The kept DNA is CDR3 alone, 51 bases in frame from the first base. CDR1 and CDR2, per the germline V gene, are MNHNS and SASEGT. The paper's findings and limits, for the study overall: Compared with the aged group, the long-lived group had more naive CD4+ T cells, fewer expanded clones and increased TCR diversity, suggesting age selection. Because profiling used bulk unsorted PBMCs, naive and antigen-experienced compartments could not be compared conclusively. Estimates of total diversity based on one million sequenced T cells were regarded as lower bounds and as underestimates. Observed TCR beta diversity per million T cells fell roughly linearly with age, and a significant reduction was already apparent by age about 43. Because donor CMV infection status was unknown, age-related changes in expanded clonotypes were potentially confounded. The percentage of naive T cells measured by flow cytometry correlated strongly with observed TCR beta diversity.

Regarding this clonotype: The antigen it recognizes is unknown. The record has no base qualities; no much larger clone is one base away.

Donors were 40 or so systemically healthy Caucasian individuals from Russia aged roughly 6 to 90 years. Each donor gave about 9.2 milliliters of peripheral blood, drawn into EDTA-treated Vacutainer tubes. Ficoll-Paque density-gradient centrifugation was used to isolate PBMCs, with at least 6.5 million per sample. Trizol reagent was used to extract total RNA from the PBMCs, yielding at least 5.5 micrograms per sample. The percentages of naive CD45RAhigh/CD27high T cells were determined by flow cytometry on a PBMC aliquot from every donor. Library creation used 5' RACE. The sequencer listed for this sample is Illumina HiSeq 2500. The second PCR ran for about 7 to 11 cycles and used a J-beta primer mix along with a sample-barcoded 5' primer. A template-switch 5' adaptor carrying 12 random nucleotides introduced a unique molecular identifier onto each TCR beta cDNA molecule. Each sample yielded at least 2.5 million CDR3-containing paired-end reads. All of the RNA was converted into first-strand cDNA using the Mint cDNA synthesis kit, with a TRBC-specific oligonucleotide serving as the primer. Following uracil-DNA glycosylase treatment, all cDNA underwent a first 18-cycle PCR with the universal primers M1SS and BC2_uni_R. The authors processed their data as follows. Each sample was normalized by randomly selecting 1 million high-quality reads, each carrying a distinct molecular identifier. Instead of being binned into consensus sequences, reads with shared molecular identifiers were discarded. MiTCR, set to a Q25 quality threshold and the strictest error-elimination algorithm, was used for CDR3 identification, clonotype clustering and error correction. Lower-bound total TCR beta diversity was estimated with a nonparametric unseen species model using Euler transformation. TCRdb trimmed public reads at Q25 via fastp, called clones via MiXCR and kept in-frame beta chains. Entries are consolidated by CDR3 protein sequence, retaining the most common genes and DNA. It is TCRdb's table, rather than the study itself, that gives the V and J calls and clone size. The sample data list 1.5 million to 2 million distinct CDR3 sequences, and approximately 28% of these were observed just once. 6.5% to 8.5% of the sample goes to the ten largest clones.

The chain was built from TRBV6-1 and TRBJ2-7; 8 bases in the junction line up with TRBD2. The source of this sequence is a woman aged 25-40 years in good health. Sample: blood. This receptor has the CDR3 CASSEFTSGLSYNEQYF. The base sequence is TGTGCCAGCAGTGAGTTTACTAGCGGCCTCTCCTACAATGAGCAGTACTTC.